This TCR beta chain comes out of a study of blood T cell repertoires in COVID-19. Across the study: There were acute and convalescent COVID-19 samples, and they came from the United States, Italy and Spain.

Generated by immunoSEQ multiplex PCR, the TCRdb table keeps only in-frame clones and is missing some. The table includes 120,000 or so clones, around nine tenths detected once. This TCR was sampled from a man aged 55 to 70 with COVID-19, enrolled during active disease. The sample comprised peripheral blood.

The CDR3 loop is CASSLGDRDSTDTQYF. The CDR3 DNA reads TGTGCCAGCAGCTTGGGGGACAGGGATAGCACAGATACGCAGTATTTT. The chain links TRBV11-3 to TRBJ2-3; 9 nucleotides line up with TRBD1. The germline V gene has CDR1 SGHNT and CDR2 YENEEA. V lost 3 bases and J lost 0; bases outside the gene matches: 4. The CDR3 is 16 amino acids. Drawing the rest from reference TRBV11-3 and TRBJ2-3, the complete variable domain is EAGVVQSPRYKIIEKKQPVAFWCNPISGHNTLYWYLQNLGQGPELLIRYENEEAVDDSQLPKDRFSAERLKGVDSTLKIQPAELGDSAVYLCASSLGDRDSTDTQYFGPGTRLTVL.